The TCR beta chain under discussion was sequenced for a study of cytomegalovirus exposure and HLA in healthy donors. The wider study: A prior analysis found about 120 million unique TCR beta sequences from around 180 million T cells. Findings and limits, study-wide: Presence/absence analyses assumed roughly uniform sequencing depth across donors. Testing in vitro showed a few CMV-associated chains specific for CMV antigens.

The primer mix had 60 Vbeta and 13 Jbeta primers. The assay was immunoSEQ multiplex PCR, and TCRdb's table has in-frame clones only and misses some. The sample shows 90,000 or so clones, about 74% of them seen only once. Germline-derived CDR1 and CDR2 are SGHNT and YYREEE (reference sequence). V trimming: 4 bases; J trimming: 1 base; junction bases outside the gene matches: 6. The CDR3 totals 15 residues. About this clone itself: The antigen is not known.

The sequencing input was PBMCs. V is TRBV5-4 and J is TRBJ1-1; 8 bases agree with TRBD1. The receptor's source is a woman between 50 and 59 years old in good health and CMV-seropositive. CDR3 protein: CASSRGGTGNTEAFF. The CDR3 region has the DNA TGTGCCAGCAGCAGGGGTGGGACAGGGAACACTGAAGCTTTCTTT.